Sequencing of this T cell receptor (beta chain) was carried out in a study of blood T cell repertoires in COVID-19 (dated by TCRdb to 2018 to 2021). As for the study more broadly: Collaborator samples came from the United States, Italy and Spain and covered acute and convalescent phases of COVID-19. Subjects who had been exposed to COVID-19, were actively infected with it, or had recovered from it provided the deeply sampled blood TCRbeta repertoires that made up the dataset. HLA class I and class II types, where available, came from metadata supplied by the sample provider rather than from assay-based typing. Samples came from the ongoing ImmuneRACE study (first 160 participants) plus 1,254 subjects from 6 global collaborators. The repertoires were made available in a free public database intended to serve as a resource for research on the immune response to SARS-CoV-2. The prospective study material was composed of cDNA or gDNA derived from T cells, B-cell-depleted T cells, or PBMCs. Sample metadata almost always included a de-identified subject ID, COVID-19 status, age in years and sex. Results the study describes overall, beyond this receptor: The amount of clinical and demographic metadata varied by source and participant and was provided uncurated.

TCRbeta CDR3 regions were amplified from genomic DNA using the immunoSEQ Assay, a bias-controlled multiplex PCR. As for the authors' bioinformatics: The number of nucleated cells in each sample was estimated from the amplification of reference gene primers within the assay. To quantify the absolute abundance of each unique TCRbeta CDR3 rearrangement, sequence reads were collapsed and filtered. For each sample, productive Simpson clonality was calculated as the square root of Simpson's diversity index over productive rearrangements. Not all clones reach the TCRdb copy of this immuneACCESS table, which keeps in-frame sequences only. Checked studies attribute under half of the gap to unresolved V genes and leave the rest unexplained. For V, J and clone size, that table is used; D and trimming come from the DNA. This sample lists about 46,000 clones; 80% to 90% were detected once. 15% to 18% of the sample belongs to the ten largest clones.

With regard to this clone: The target of this receptor is not known. No base-level quality is on record; no much larger clone is a single base apart.

Whole blood was collected in K2EDTA tubes by collaborating institutions according to the institutions' own protocols. For TCRbeta analysis, collaborators shipped samples in one of three forms: frozen whole blood, isolated PBMCs, or DNA extracted from either of those sample types. The sequencing sample was made of peripheral blood. The sequence was collected from a human donor in a cohort sampled during active COVID-19. The donor label of this sample is uncertain.

DNA sequence: TGTGCCACCAGTGACCCACAGGGGAAGGGGGTCAAAGAGACCCAGTACTTC. Its product reads: CATSDPQGKGVKETQYF. The chain was built from TRBV24-1 and TRBJ2-5, with 7 middle bases fitting TRBD1. Clipping removes 4 bases from V and 3 bases from J, with 13 as the unmatched junction base count. There are 17 amino acids in the CDR3, from cysteine to phenylalanine inclusive. Only the CDR3 DNA stays, 51 bases, in frame from base 1. The germline V gene encodes CDR1 KGHDR and CDR2 SFDVKD.